Below, 10 T cell receptor beta chains from the same sample are listed, as sequenced in a study of T-cell reconstitution after alpha-beta-depleted transplantation in children. It was with unique molecular identifiers that the TCRbeta library was prepared. TCRdb recomputed calls from the PCR reads with MiXCR, one row per CDR3 protein. Here the sample spans around 700,000 distinct CDR3 sequences, roughly 13% being singletons. The sequenced sample was PBMCs, obtained before TCRalphabeta/CD19-depleted stem cell transplant. These receptor sequences come from a girl aged 2 to 10 with congenital amegakaryocytic thrombocytopenia, due to receive a stem cell transplant.

This clonotype appeared many times. V is TRBV7-2 and J is TRBJ1-5; D possibly corresponds to TRBD1 (5 bases). The CDR3 has 15 residues. Trimming cost V 2 bases and J 4 bases, with 12 bases left between them. Germline CDR1 and CDR2: SGHTA and FQGNSA. The CDR3 region is CASSLNLWGNQPQHF. DNA of the CDR3: TGTGCCAGCAGCTTAAATCTGTGGGGGAATCAGCCCCAGCATTTT.

The chain recombines TRBV29-1 with TRBJ2-1, with D possibly being TRBD2 (5 bases). The CDR3 consists of 13 residues. V lost 2 bases and J 2 bases, leaving 7 bases between the germline ends. Germline V lookup: CDR1 SQVTM, CDR2 ANQGSEA. CDR3 nucleotides: TGCAGCGTTGAATCACTAGCCTACAATGAGCAGTTCTTC. Translation gives CSVESLAYNEQFF.

The rearrangement joins TRBV20-1 to TRBJ2-3; 14 bases align to TRBD2. Per the germline V gene, CDR1 is DFQATT and CDR2 is SNEGSKA (reference sequence). The junction had 9 bases not matched to a gene; V was cut back by 4 bases and J by 6 bases. The CDR3 contains 16 residues. The CDR3, as DNA: TGCAGTGCTACCCGCCCGGGACTAGCGGGAGAGGATACGCAGTATTTT. Protein product: CSATRPGLAGEDTQYF.

In its sample, this clonotype was seen many times. The chain is built from TRBV4-1 and TRBJ1-3, with TRBD1 identical over 9 bases. J was trimmed by 1 base and V by 4 bases; bases with no gene match: 2. The CDR3 totals 15 residues. CDR1 MGHRA and CDR2 YSYEKL come from the germline V gene. DNA for the CDR3: TGCGCCAGCAGCCGGGGACAGGGATCTGGAAACACCATATATTTT. It translates to CASSRGQGSGNTIYF.

The chain recombines TRBV30 with TRBJ1-5, with D unresolved. The CDR3 extends over 14 amino acids. In germline, CDR1 is GTSNPN, CDR2 SVGIG (reference sequence). Trimming took off 1 base at V and 6 bases at J, with 13 bases between the two ends. The CDR3 bases are TGTGCCTGGAGTGAGGTGGGATACTTTCAGCCCCAGCATTTT. This translates into CAWSEVGYFQPQHF. The full variable domain, completed using reference TRBV30 and TRBJ1-5, is SQTIHQWPATLVQPVGSPLSLECTVEGTSNPNLYWYRQAAGRGLQLLFYSVGIGQISSEVPQNLSASRPQDRQFILSSKKLLLSDSGFYLCAWSEVGYFQPQHFGDGTRLSIL.

The sample holds a few counts of this clonotype. DNA of the CDR3: TGTGCCAGCAGCTTCGTACAGGGGATCGGAGAGACCCAGTACTTC. As protein: CASSFVQGIGETQYF. The rearrangement uses TRBV5-6 and TRBJ2-5; the match to TRBD1 covers 7 bases. The CDR3 has 15 amino acids. The trim removed 2 bases at V and 4 bases at J, leaving 8 bases unmatched. Germline loops: CDR1 SGHDT, CDR2 YYEEEE.

This chain connects TRBV20-1 to TRBJ1-5, with D hard to call. Trimming left V 1 base short and J 4 bases short, with 8 bases between. This CDR3 contains 13 residues. CDR1 DFQATT and CDR2 SNEGSKA come from the germline V gene (reference sequence). DNA of the CDR3: TGCAGTGCTAGAGGTGGTGCAAATCAGCCCCAGCATTTT. Protein product: CSARGGANQPQHF.

This clonotype was observed many times. This chain links TRBV12-3 or TRBV12-4 with TRBJ2-5; 7 nucleotides line up with TRBD1. The CDR3 runs to 12 residues. The DNA for the CDR3 is TGTGGACAGGGAACCTCCCAAGAGACCCAGTACTTC. Protein product: CGQGTSQETQYF.

This clonotype has just a few counts. J is TRBJ2-3 and V is TRBV4-1; possible D gene TRBD2, 5 bases. CDR3 length equals 14 residues. Germline assignment: CDR1 MGHRA and CDR2 YSYEKL. Trimming removed 5 bases from V and 4 bases from J, with 13 bases in between. Here the CDR3 reads CASSAAGYPDTQYF. The DNA of the CDR3 is TGCGCCAGCAGCGCCGCGGGCTACCCAGATACGCAGTATTTT.

In its sample, this clonotype was seen a few times. The gene calls are TRBV28 and TRBJ1-5; no clear D. V lost 5 bases and J 5 bases, leaving 19 bases between the germline ends. The CDR3 contains 16 residues. Germline CDR1 MDHEN, CDR2 SYDVKM. The CDR3 here is CASSPTNGPPHQPQHF. In DNA, the CDR3 is TGTGCCAGCAGTCCCACCAACGGTCCGCCCCATCAGCCCCAGCATTTT.